What follows describes a single TCR beta chain. This clonotype was seen only a few times. Its antigen is not yet known. Per-nucleotide qualities are absent, and no much larger clonotype sits a single base away. The run used an Illumina HiSeq 1500. Using fastp trimming at Q25 and MiXCR clonotype assembly, TCRdb reanalyzed the public sequencing data and kept in-frame beta chains. CDR3 protein sequences are deduplicated, and each keeps its most common genes and DNA. Present in this sample are over 450,000 distinct CDR3 sequences, approximately 11% of which were seen just once. The ten largest clonotypes hold roughly 10% of the sample. The data belong to a study of T cell repertoires in cytomegalovirus infection (dated by TCRdb to the late 2010s). Concerning the study at large: Donor HLA type was relevant to the analysis, as public TCR beta signatures indicated carriage of CMV infection together with the matching HLA type.

Sequences SGHRS (CDR1) and YFSETQ (CDR2) are obtained from the germline V gene. The CDR3 runs 16 amino acids, cysteine and phenylalanine included. Only the CDR3 DNA stays, 48 bases, in frame from base 1. Trimming accounts for 3 bases at V and 0 bases at J, while the number of junction bases matched to no gene is 7. Summary of the overall study and its limitations: The ex vivo response was dominated by HLA-C-restricted CMV-specific TCR beta clonotypes, which also provided the single most frequent clonotype in two of eight donors. Carriers of CMV infection plus the relevant HLA type were discriminated by the cumulative frequency of public TCR beta family members in the study cohort and in an independent approximately 340-donor cohort.

The source of this sequence is a human donor in good health (CMV status not recorded). Some clones in this sample may be carry-over from other donors' samples. The specimen sequenced was PBMCs. The sequence joins TRBV5-1 to TRBJ1-1; 8 bases in the middle match TRBD1. The DNA reads as follows: TGCGCCAGCAGCTGGGGGATGGGACAGGTGAACACTGAAGCTTTCTTT. This codes for CASSWGMGQVNTEAFF.